This T cell receptor beta chain comes out of a study of blood T cell repertoires in COVID-19. The wider study: PBMCs, B-cell-depleted T cells, or T cells were the source of the cDNA or gDNA that made up the material.

The germline V gene encodes CDR1 MNHEY and CDR2 SMNVEV (reference sequence). V gave up 8 bases and J gave up 3 bases, with 23 bases separating them. The CDR3 sequence is 16 residues long. Original handling: Reference gene primer amplification gave estimated nucleated cell counts. Here immunoSEQ multiplex PCR was the method, and the copy in TCRdb shows in-frame clones only, minus some. That table furnishes V, J and clone size, whereas the DNA furnished D and trimming. Of 200,000 or so clones listed, 80% to 90% are singletons. Individuals in the exposed group had encountered a COVID-19 case within 2 weeks preceding study entry.

This TCR derives from a woman between 25 and 40 years old who had been exposed to COVID-19. The V call is TRBV27, the J call TRBJ2-7; TRBD2 might be the D (5 bases). Sequencing was performed on PBMCs or T cells enriched from blood (not recorded which). The CDR3 region has the DNA TGTGCCAGCCCTCCCCCCGTCCGAGGGCCGGACTACGAGCAGTACTTC. Translating gives CASPPPVRGPDYEQYF.